This TCR beta chain comes out of a study of cytomegalovirus exposure and HLA in healthy donors. The table came from immunoSEQ multiplex PCR; TCRdb's copy has only in-frame clones and leaves some out. Found here are roughly 130,000 clones, about 90% of them singletons; the top ten hold around 3.3%. There are 12 residues in the CDR3. V lost 6 bases to trimming and J lost 3 bases, with 9 bases between them. From germline, CDR1 is MDHEN and CDR2 SYDVKM. The sequenced material came from PBMCs. V and J are TRBV28 and TRBJ2-7, with a tentative D call TRBD1 (5 bases). This sequence originates from a young man in good health and CMV-seronegative. This CDR3 is CASRTTDYEQYF. CDR3 nucleotides: TGTGCCAGCAGAACGACAGACTACGAGCAGTACTTC.